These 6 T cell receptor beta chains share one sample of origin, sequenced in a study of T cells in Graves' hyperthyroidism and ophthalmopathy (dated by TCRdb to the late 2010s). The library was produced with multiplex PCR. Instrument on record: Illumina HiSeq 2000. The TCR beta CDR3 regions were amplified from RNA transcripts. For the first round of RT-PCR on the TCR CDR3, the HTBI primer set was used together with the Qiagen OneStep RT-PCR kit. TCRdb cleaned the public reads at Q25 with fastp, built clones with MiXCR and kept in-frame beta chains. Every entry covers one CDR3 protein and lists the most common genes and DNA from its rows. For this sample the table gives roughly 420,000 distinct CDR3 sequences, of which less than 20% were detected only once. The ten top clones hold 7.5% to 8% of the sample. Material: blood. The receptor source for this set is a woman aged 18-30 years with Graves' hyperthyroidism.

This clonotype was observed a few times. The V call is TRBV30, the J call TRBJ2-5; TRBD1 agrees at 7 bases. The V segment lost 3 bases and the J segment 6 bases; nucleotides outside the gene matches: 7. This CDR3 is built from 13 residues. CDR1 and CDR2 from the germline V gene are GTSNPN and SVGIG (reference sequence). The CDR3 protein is CAWRRQGGQTQYF. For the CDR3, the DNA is TGTGCCTGGAGAAGACAGGGTGGACAGACCCAGTACTTC.

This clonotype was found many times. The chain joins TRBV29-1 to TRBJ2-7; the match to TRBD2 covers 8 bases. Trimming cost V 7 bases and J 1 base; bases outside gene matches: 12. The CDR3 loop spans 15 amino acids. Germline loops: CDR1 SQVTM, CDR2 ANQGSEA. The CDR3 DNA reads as TGCAGCGGGCTCGGAGCGGGAGAAGTATCCTACGAGCAGTACTTC. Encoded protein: CSGLGAGEVSYEQYF.

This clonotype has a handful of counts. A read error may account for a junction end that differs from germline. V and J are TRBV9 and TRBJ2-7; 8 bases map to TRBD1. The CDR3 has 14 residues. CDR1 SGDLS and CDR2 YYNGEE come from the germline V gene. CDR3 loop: CACSAGQGEREQYF. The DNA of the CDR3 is TGTGCCTGCAGCGCCGGACAGGGCGAGCGCGAGCAGTACTTC. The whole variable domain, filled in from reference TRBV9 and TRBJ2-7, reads DSGVTQTPKHLITATGQRVTLRCSPRSGDLSVYWYQQSLDQGLQFLIQYYNGEERAKGNILERFSAQQFPDLHSELNLSSLELGDSALYFCACSAGQGEREQYFGPGTRLTVT.

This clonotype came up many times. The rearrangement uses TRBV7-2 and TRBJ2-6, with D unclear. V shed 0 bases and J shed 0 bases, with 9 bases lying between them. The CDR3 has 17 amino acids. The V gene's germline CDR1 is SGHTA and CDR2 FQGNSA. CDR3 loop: CASSLAGTASGANVLTF. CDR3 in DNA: TGTGCCAGCAGCTTAGCGGGAACGGCCTCTGGGGCCAACGTCCTGACTTTC.

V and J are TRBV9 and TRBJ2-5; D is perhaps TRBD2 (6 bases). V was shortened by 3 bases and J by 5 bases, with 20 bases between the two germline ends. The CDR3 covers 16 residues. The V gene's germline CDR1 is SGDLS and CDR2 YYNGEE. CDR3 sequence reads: CASSGGSGDLGETQYF. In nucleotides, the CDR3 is TGTGCCAGCAGCGGAGGGTCTGGGGACTTAGGGGAGACCCAGTACTTC. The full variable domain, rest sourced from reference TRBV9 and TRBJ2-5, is DSGVTQTPKHLITATGQRVTLRCSPRSGDLSVYWYQQSLDQGLQFLIQYYNGEERAKGNILERFSAQQFPDLHSELNLSSLELGDSALYFCASSGGSGDLGETQYFGPGTRLLVL.

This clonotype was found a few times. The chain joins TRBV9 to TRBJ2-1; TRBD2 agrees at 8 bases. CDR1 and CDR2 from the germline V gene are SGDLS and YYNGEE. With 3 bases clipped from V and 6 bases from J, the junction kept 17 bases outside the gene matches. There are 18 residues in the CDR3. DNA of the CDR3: TGTGCCAGCAGCGCCTACGAACCTAAGCGGGGGTTAGGCAATGAGCAGTTCTTC. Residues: CASSAYEPKRGLGNEQFF.